The present entry profiles one T cell receptor beta chain with its context. Its matching antigen is unknown. This sample stems from a study of T cells in localized non-small cell lung cancer. Assay: immunoSEQ multiplex PCR; the TCRdb copy retains only in-frame clones and omits some. The repertoire includes some 25,000 clones, more than 65% of them detected once, and 8.5% to 10% sits in the top ten. Study-level results: Because sequencing included only one region (of the tumor), heterogeneity remains possible. Of the tissues analyzed, uninvolved adjacent lung showed maximal T cell clonality, greater than tumor.

V shed 7 bases and J shed 0 bases, with 10 bases lying between them. Germline CDR1 is MDHEN and CDR2 is SYDVKM. The CDR3 consists of 13 residues. The chain couples TRBV28 to TRBJ2-7; D perhaps matches TRBD1 (6 bases). The source material was peripheral blood, sampled before any cancer treatment. The sequence was obtained from a man aged 40 to 69 with stage III squamous cell lung carcinoma. The CDR3 nucleotides are TGTGCCAGCAAACAGGGTAGCTCCTACGAGCAGTACTTC. Amino acid sequence: CASKQGSSYEQYF.